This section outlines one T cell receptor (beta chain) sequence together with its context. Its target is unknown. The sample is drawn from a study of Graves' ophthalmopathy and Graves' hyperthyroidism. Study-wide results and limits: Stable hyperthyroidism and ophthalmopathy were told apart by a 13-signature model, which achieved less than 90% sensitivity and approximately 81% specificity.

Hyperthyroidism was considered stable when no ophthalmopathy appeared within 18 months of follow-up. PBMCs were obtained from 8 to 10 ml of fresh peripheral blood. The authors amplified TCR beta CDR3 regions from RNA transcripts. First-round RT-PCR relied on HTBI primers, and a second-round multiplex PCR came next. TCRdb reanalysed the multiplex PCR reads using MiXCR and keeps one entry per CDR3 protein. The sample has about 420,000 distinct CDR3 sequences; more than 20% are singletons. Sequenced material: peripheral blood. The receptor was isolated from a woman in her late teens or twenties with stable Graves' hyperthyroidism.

The CDR3 reads CASTMGLNTGELFF. CDR3 DNA: TGTGCCAGTACCATGGGCCTAAACACCGGGGAGCTGTTTTTT. V is TRBV19 and J is TRBJ2-2; D uncertain. The V and J ends lost 7 bases and 2 bases respectively, with 11 bases between them. Per germline, CDR1 LNHDA and CDR2 SQIVND (reference sequence). There are 14 residues in the CDR3. Supplemented by reference TRBV19 and TRBJ2-2, the full variable domain reads DGGITQSPKYLFRKEGQNVTLSCEQNLNHDAMYWYRQDPGQGLRLIYYSQIVNDFQKGDIAEGYSVSREKKESFPLTVTSAQKNPTAFYLCASTMGLNTGELFFGEGSRLTVL.